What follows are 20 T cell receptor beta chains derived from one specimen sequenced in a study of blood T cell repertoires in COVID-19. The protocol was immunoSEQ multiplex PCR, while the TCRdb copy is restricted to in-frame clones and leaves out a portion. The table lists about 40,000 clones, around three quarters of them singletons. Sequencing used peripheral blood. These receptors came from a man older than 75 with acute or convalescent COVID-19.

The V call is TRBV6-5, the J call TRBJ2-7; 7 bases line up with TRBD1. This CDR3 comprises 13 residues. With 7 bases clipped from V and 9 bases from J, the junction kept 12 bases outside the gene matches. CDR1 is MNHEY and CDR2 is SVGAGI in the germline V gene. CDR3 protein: CASKAGGSPRQYF. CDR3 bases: TGTGCCAGCAAGGCAGGGGGATCCCCCCGGCAGTACTTC.

The CDR3 loop reads CASSLGGSSYEQYF. In nucleotides, the CDR3 is TGCGCCAGCAGCTTGGGCGGTAGCTCCTACGAGCAGTACTTC. This sequence joins TRBV5-1 and TRBJ2-7; D is unclear. Trimming pared 0 bases from V and 0 bases from J, leaving 7 bases between. The germline CDR1 and CDR2 sequences are SGHRS and YFSETQ. This CDR3 region has 14 residues.

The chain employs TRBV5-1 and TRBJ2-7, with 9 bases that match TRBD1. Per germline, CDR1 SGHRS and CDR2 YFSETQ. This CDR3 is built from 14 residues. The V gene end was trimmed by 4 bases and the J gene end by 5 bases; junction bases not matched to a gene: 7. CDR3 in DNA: TGCGCCAGCAGCCCCGGGACAGGGTGGGACGAGCAGTACTTC. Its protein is CASSPGTGWDEQYF.

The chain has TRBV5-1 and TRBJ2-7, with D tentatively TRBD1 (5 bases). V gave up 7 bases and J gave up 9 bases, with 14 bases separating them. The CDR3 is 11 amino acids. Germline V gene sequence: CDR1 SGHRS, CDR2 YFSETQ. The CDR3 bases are TGCGCCAGCCGAGACAGCACCATGCAGTACTTC. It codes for CASRDSTMQYF. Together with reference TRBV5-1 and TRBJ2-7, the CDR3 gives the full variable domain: KAGVTQTPRYLIKTRGQQVTLSCSPISGHRSVSWYQQTPGQGLQFLFEYFSETQRNKGNFPGRFSGRQFSNSRSEMNVSTLELGDSALYLCASRDSTMQYFGPGTRLTVT.

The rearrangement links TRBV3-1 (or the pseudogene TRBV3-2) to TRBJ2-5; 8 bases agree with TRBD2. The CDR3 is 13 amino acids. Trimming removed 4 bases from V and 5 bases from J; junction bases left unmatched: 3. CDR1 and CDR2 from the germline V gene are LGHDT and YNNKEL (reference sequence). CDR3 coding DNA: TGTGCCAGCAGCCTCCGGGGGGGGGAGACCCAGTACTTC. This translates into CASSLRGGETQYF.

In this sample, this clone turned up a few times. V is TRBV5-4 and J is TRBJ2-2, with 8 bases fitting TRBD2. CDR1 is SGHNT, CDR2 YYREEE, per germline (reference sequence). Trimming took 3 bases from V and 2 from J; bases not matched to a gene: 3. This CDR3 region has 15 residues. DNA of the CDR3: TGTGCCAGCAGCTCGACTAGCGCCAACACCGGGGAGCTGTTTTTT. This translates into CASSSTSANTGELFF.

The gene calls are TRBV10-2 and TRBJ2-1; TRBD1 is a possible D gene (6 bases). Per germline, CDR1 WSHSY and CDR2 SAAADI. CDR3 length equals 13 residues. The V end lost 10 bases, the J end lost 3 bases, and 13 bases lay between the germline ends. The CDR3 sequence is CATRDTSYNEQFF. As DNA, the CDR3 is TGCGCCACCCGGGACACTAGCTACAATGAGCAGTTCTTC.

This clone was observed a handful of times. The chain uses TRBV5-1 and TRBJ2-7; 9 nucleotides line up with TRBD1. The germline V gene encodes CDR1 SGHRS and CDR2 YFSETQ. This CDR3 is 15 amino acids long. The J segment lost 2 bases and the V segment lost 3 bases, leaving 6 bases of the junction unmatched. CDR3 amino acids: CASSWGTGMTYEQYF. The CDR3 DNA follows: TGCGCCAGCAGCTGGGGGACAGGGATGACCTACGAGCAGTACTTC.

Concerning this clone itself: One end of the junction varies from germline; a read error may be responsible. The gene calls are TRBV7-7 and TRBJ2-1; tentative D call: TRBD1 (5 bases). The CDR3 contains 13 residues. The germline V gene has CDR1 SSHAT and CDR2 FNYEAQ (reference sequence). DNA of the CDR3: TGTGCTAGCAGCGTCGACAGCTACAATGAGCAGTTCTTC. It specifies CASSVDSYNEQFF.

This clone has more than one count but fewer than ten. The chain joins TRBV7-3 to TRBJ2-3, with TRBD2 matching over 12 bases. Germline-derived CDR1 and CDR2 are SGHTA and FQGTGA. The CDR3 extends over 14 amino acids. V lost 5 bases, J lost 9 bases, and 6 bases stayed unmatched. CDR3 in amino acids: CASSPTSGGTTQYF. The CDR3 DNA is TGTGCCAGCAGCCCGACTAGCGGGGGCACGACGCAGTATTTT.

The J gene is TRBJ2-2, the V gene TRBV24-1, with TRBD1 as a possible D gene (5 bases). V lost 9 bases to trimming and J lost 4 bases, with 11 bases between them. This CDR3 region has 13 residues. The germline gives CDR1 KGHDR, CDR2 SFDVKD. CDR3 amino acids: CATSDSTTGELFF. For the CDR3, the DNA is TGTGCCACCTCAGACAGTACCACCGGGGAGCTGTTTTTT.

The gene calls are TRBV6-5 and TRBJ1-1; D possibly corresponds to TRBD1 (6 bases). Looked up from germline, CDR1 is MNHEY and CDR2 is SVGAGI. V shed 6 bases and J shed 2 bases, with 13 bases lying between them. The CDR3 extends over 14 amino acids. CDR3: CASRRTGSNTEAFF. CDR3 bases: TGTGCCAGCAGGCGTACAGGGAGTAACACTGAAGCTTTCTTT.

CDR3 DNA sequence: TGTGCCAGTACCGGCCCGACAGGGGCTCCCAATGAAAAACTGTTTTTT. It yields the protein CASTGPTGAPNEKLFF. The gene calls are TRBV19 and TRBJ1-4; 8 nucleotides align to TRBD1. The CDR3 runs 16 residues. Unmatched junction bases numbered 12, after V lost 7 bases and J lost 5 bases. The germline gives CDR1 LNHDA, CDR2 SQIVND (reference sequence).

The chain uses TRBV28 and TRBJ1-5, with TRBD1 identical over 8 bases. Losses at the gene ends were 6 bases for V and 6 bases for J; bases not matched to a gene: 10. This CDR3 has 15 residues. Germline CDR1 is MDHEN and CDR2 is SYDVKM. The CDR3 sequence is CASSPTDRGGQPQHF. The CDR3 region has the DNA TGTGCCAGCAGCCCAACTGACAGGGGAGGTCAGCCCCAGCATTTT.

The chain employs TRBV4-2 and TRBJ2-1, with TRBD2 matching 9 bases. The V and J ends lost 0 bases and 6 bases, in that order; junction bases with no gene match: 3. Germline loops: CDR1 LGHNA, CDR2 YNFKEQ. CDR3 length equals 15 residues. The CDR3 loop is CASSQDSGSRNEQFF. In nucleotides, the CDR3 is TGTGCCAGCAGCCAAGATAGCGGGAGTCGCAATGAGCAGTTCTTC.

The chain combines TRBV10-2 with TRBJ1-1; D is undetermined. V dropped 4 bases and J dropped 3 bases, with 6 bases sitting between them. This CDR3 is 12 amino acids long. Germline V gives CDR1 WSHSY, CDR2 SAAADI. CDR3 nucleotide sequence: TGCGCCAGCAGTGTTCGGGACACTGAAGCTTTCTTT. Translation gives CASSVRDTEAFF.

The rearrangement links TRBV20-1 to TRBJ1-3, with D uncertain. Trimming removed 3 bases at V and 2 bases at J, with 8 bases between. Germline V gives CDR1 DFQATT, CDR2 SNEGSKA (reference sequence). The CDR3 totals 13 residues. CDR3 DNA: TGCAGTGCTAGTGCCGTTACTGGAAACACCATATATTTT. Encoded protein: CSASAVTGNTIYF.

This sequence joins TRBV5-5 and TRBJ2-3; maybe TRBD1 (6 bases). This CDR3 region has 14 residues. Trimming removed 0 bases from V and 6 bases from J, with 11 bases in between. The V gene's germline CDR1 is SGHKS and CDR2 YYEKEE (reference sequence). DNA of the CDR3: TGTGCCAGCAGCTTGGCACAGGGTAGGGATACGCAGTATTTT. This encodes CASSLAQGRDTQYF.

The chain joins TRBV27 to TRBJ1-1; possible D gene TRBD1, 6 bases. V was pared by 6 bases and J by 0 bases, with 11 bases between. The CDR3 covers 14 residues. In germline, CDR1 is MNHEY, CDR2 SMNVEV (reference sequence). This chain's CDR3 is CASRRTAMNTEAFF. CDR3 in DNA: TGTGCCAGCAGACGGACAGCGATGAACACTGAAGCTTTCTTT.

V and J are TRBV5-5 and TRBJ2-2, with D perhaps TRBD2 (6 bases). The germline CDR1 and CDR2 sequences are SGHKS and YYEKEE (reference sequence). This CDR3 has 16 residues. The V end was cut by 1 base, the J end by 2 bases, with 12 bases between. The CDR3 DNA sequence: TGTGCCAGCAGCTTGCTTAGGGGAGGCAACACCGGGGAGCTGTTTTTT. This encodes CASSLLRGGNTGELFF.